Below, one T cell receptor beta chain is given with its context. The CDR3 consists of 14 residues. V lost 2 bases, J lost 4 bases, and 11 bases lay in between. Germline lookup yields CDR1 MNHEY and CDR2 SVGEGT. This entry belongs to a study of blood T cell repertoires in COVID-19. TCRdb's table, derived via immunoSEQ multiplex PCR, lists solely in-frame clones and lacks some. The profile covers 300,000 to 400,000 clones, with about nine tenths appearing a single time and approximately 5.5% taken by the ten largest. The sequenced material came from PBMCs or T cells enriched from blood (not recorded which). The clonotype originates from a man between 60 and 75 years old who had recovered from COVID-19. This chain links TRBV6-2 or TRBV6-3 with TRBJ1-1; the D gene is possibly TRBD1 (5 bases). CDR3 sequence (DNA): TGTGCCAGCAGTTACATTCAGGGAGGCACTGAAGCTTTCTTT. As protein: CASSYIQGGTEAFF.